Sequencing of this T cell receptor (beta chain) was carried out in a study of T cells after yellow fever vaccination. Points on this clonotype: Its antigen is currently unknown.

Study outcomes and limitations: Though weaker, the secondary response peaked faster, on day 5 versus 15. One caveat is that FACS-sorted repertoires could contain abundant clonotypes contaminating from the bulk population. CD4 and CD8 compartments shared a small share of clonotypes.

The V gene's germline CDR1 is SGHRS and CDR2 YFSETQ. The CDR3 covers 16 residues. V lost 5 bases and J lost 6; bases outside the gene matches: 12. Researchers made TCR cDNA using 5'RACE template switching, and this step added a universal primer site and UMIs. TCRdb re-called the 5' RACE reads through MiXCR, storing one row per CDR3 protein. The sample contains 300,000 or so distinct CDR3 sequences, 7% to 10% of which appear only once. This TCR came from a man between 18 and 35 years old who received the YFV17D yellow fever vaccine. V usage is TRBV5-1 and J usage is TRBJ2-3; 10 bases agree with TRBD2. The source material was PBMCs, sampled approximately 47 days after the first yellow fever vaccination. CDR3 protein: CASRGLAGVSGDTQYF. The DNA for the CDR3 is TGCGCCAGCAGAGGTCTAGCGGGGGTCTCGGGTGATACGCAGTATTTT.